This TCR beta chain was sequenced during a study of T-cell reconstitution after alpha-beta-depleted transplantation in children. Molecular barcoding with unique molecular identifiers was used for the TCRbeta library. TCRdb processed the PCR reads anew with MiXCR; each CDR3 protein has one entry. The table records 350,000 to 450,000 distinct CDR3 sequences, about a fifth of them present only once. This clonotype has more than one count but fewer than ten. The germline CDR1 and CDR2 sequences are SGHRS and YFSETQ. With 1 base removed from V and 2 bases from J, the gap between germline ends came to 10 bases. The CDR3 length is 15 residues.

V is TRBV5-1 and J is TRBJ2-1; D is undetermined. The material was PBMCs from the stem cell graft donor, obtained from the stem cell graft. The receptor was isolated from a human donor who donated a stem cell graft to a child with acute myeloid leukemia. CDR3 sequence (DNA): TGCGCCAGCAGCTTGAAAGGGTCCGCCTACAATGAGCAGTTCTTC. As protein: CASSLKGSAYNEQFF.